These T cell receptor beta chains were read from a single sample in a study of monozygotic twins with cystic fibrosis. Only in-frame clones appear in the TCRdb table, and some are missing; sequencing was by immunoSEQ multiplex PCR. This table holds tens of thousands of clones, approximately 90% found once. Material for sequencing was blood. The source is a girl under 10 years old with cystic fibrosis. Both conserved end residues are trimmed from each CDR3. Fields, in order: J gene, V gene, CDR3 protein.

TRBJ2-7	TRBV11-2	ASSSLIPTALSYEQY
TRBJ2-1	TRBV5-1	ASSLAVLREQF
TRBJ2-7	TRBV4-2	ASSQGLDEQY
TRBJ2-7	TRBV2	ASSGTGRAEQY
TRBJ1-4	TRBV7-2	ASSLVRAGGLATNEKLF
TRBJ1-1	TRBV2	ASSLFATEAF
TRBJ1-1	TRBV7-6	ASSSQRNTEAF
TRBJ1-4	TRBV25-1	ASSEFGNEKLF
TRBJ1-2	TRBV7-9	ASSPGQPYGYT
TRBJ2-7	TRBV5-1	ASSPLGRGEQY
TRBJ1-2	TRBV2	ASSETGDNYGYT
TRBJ1-1	TRBV30	AWSTTPRGTEAF
TRBJ2-7	TRBV11-2	ASSPGLAYEQY
TRBJ1-1	TRBV7-9	ASSLKGPPEAF
TRBJ1-4	TRBV5-8	ASSLGQAGEKLF
TRBJ1-1	TRBV2	ASAPGGPMNTEAF
TRBJ2-4	TRBV14	ASSQFAGVNIQY
TRBJ2-7	TRBV30	AWSFGAGEQY
TRBJ2-4	TRBV7-2	ASSPRSGVKNIQY
TRBJ1-1	TRBV7-9	ASSLVPGTGNTEAF
TRBJ2-3	TRBV4-2	ASSLRLAGGSDTQY
TRBJ2-2	TRBV29-1	SVARWAGELF
TRBJ2-5	TRBV7-8	ASSPSSLVVETQY
TRBJ1-3	TRBV5-1	ASSLELQGISGNTIY
TRBJ2-1	TRBV4-1	ASSQDSSGGLYNEQF
TRBJ1-5	TRBV5-8	ASSQRAGGRDQPQH
TRBJ1-1	TRBV2	ASSERVEAF
TRBJ1-6	TRBV15	ATSRATYDRTSSYNSPLH
TRBJ1-1	TRBV19	AGYNSVLDTEAF
TRBJ1-6	TRBV19	ASSPRQGGNSPLH
TRBJ2-2	TRBV7-8	ASSLPGQGNLLGTGELF
TRBJ2-1	TRBV9	ASSEGDAADNEQF
TRBJ1-6	TRBV27	ASRPGGRDSPLH
TRBJ1-6	TRBV5-1	ASSPTRPGHNSPLH
TRBJ1-1	TRBV6-6	ASSASGAPEAF
TRBJ2-7	TRBV6-5	ASSSVGKGYEQY